Presented here are 9 T cell receptor beta chains from one specimen sequenced in a study of blood T cell repertoires in COVID-19. The table came from immunoSEQ multiplex PCR; TCRdb's copy has only in-frame clones and leaves some out. This sample has about 190,000 clones, with approximately 90% found just once. Sequencing was done on a sample of PBMCs or T cells enriched from blood (not recorded which). All receptors derive from a woman aged 40-49 years in a cohort exposed to, infected with or recovered from COVID-19 (not recorded which).

The chain uses TRBV9 and TRBJ2-1; tentatively, D is TRBD2 (7 bases). Trimming stripped 1 base from V and 5 bases from J, with 13 bases between. This CDR3 region has 15 residues. In germline, CDR1 is SGDLS, CDR2 YYNGEE. Written as DNA, the CDR3 is TGTGCCAGCAGCGTAAGAAGGGGGGGAGACAATGAGCAGTTCTTC. This translates into CASSVRRGGDNEQFF.

V usage is TRBV19 and J usage is TRBJ1-2; D unresolved. Germline assignment: CDR1 LNHDA and CDR2 SQIVND (reference sequence). This CDR3 is 15 amino acids long. V was clipped by 6 bases and J by 0 bases, with 14 bases between them. CDR3 sequence reads: CASSPQVTSNYGYTF. The CDR3 DNA sequence: TGTGCCAGTAGCCCCCAGGTGACCTCTAACTATGGCTACACCTTC.

This chain connects TRBV5-1 to TRBJ1-1; maybe TRBD1 (6 bases). The CDR3 loop spans 14 amino acids. Trimming cost V 4 bases and J 2 bases, with 12 bases left between them. Germline CDR1 reads SGHRS; CDR2 reads YFSETQ. The CDR3 sequence: CASSVTQGNTEAFF. The CDR3 coding sequence is TGCGCCAGCAGCGTAACACAGGGAAACACTGAAGCTTTCTTT.

This clone was picked up a small number of times. The chain uses TRBV5-6 and TRBJ1-3; D might be TRBD1 (5 bases). This CDR3 contains 16 residues. Trimming took 2 bases from V and 1 from J, leaving 13 bases between them. CDR1 is SGHDT, CDR2 YYEEEE, per germline. The CDR3 reads CASSFGRDWSGNTIYF. In nucleotides, the CDR3 is TGTGCCAGCAGCTTCGGCAGGGATTGGTCTGGAAACACCATATATTTT.

This clone was observed a handful of times. This chain links TRBV19 with TRBJ2-1; TRBD1 matches 9 bases. With 5 bases clipped from V and 7 bases from J, the junction kept 12 bases outside the gene matches. The CDR3 consists of 16 residues. Germline V gene lookup returns CDR1 LNHDA and CDR2 SQIVND (reference sequence). This chain's CDR3 is CASSSRTGEFMNEQFF. The CDR3 DNA reads as TGTGCCAGTAGTTCCCGGACAGGGGAATTCATGAATGAGCAGTTCTTC.

V and J are TRBV2 and TRBJ2-1; 9 bases line up with TRBD1. This CDR3 region has 15 residues. Trimming at V came to 6 bases and at J to 5 bases, leaving 8 bases not matched to a gene. Germline CDR1 SNHLY, CDR2 FYNNEI. The CDR3, as DNA: TGTGCCAGCAGGACGGGGGACAGGGTTGACAATGAGCAGTTCTTC. Amino acid sequence: CASRTGDRVDNEQFF. Full variable domain (outside the CDR3, taken from reference TRBV2 and TRBJ2-1): EPEVTQTPSHQVTQMGQEVILRCVPISNHLYFYWYRQILGQKVEFLVSFYNNEISEKSEIFDDQFSVERPDGSNFTLKIRSTKLEDSAMYFCASRTGDRVDNEQFFGPGTRLTVL.

This chain links TRBV19 with TRBJ1-5, with a possible D match to TRBD1 (6 bases). Per the germline V gene, CDR1 is LNHDA and CDR2 is SQIVND (reference sequence). The CDR3 runs 14 residues. The V end was cut by 3 bases, the J end by 7 bases, with 13 bases between. The DNA of the CDR3 is TGTGCCAGTAGTATCACGGAGAGGGGGCAGCCCCAGCATTTT. The encoded protein is CASSITERGQPQHF.

The chain joins TRBV10-2 to TRBJ1-4; 8 nucleotides line up with TRBD1. V lost 4 bases and J lost 2; bases outside the gene matches: 15. The CDR3 length is 19 residues. Germline CDR1 is WSHSY and CDR2 is SAAADI. CDR3 sequence: CASSVGRGLFGGTNEKLFF. The CDR3 DNA reads TGCGCCAGCAGTGTCGGCAGGGGGCTGTTCGGTGGGACTAATGAAAAACTGTTTTTT.

The chain links TRBV12-3 or TRBV12-4 to TRBJ1-1, with D unclear. CDR3 length: 11 residues. V was pared by 3 bases and J by 7 bases, with 6 bases between. The CDR3 reads CASSFGIEAFF. The CDR3 DNA sequence: TGTGCCAGCAGTTTCGGGATTGAAGCTTTCTTT.